This T cell receptor beta chain was identified during a study of blood T cells in healthy people across ages. A sample-barcoded 5' primer and a J-beta primer mix were used in a second PCR of roughly 7 to 11 cycles. Each TCR beta cDNA got a 12-nucleotide random molecular identifier. TCRdb re-analysed the 5' RACE reads in MiXCR, keeping a single row per CDR3 protein. The sample lists 790,000 or so distinct CDR3 sequences, about 42% seen once, with 15% to 20% in the top ten. The CDR3 totals 13 residues. The germline gives CDR1 SGHTA, CDR2 FQGNSA. The trim removed 5 bases at V and 5 bases at J, leaving 4 bases unmatched. Russia was home to the donors, healthy Caucasian individuals aged about 6 to 90. Isolation recovered at least 6.5 million PBMCs from every sample.

The sequenced material came from blood. The receptor's source is a man older than 75 in good health. The chain carries TRBV7-2 and TRBJ2-3, with TRBD2 identical over 7 bases. The CDR3 sequence: CASSPAGEDTQYF. In nucleotides, the CDR3 is TGTGCCAGCAGCCCCGCGGGGGAAGATACGCAGTATTTT. Using reference TRBV7-2 and TRBJ2-3 for the parts outside the CDR3, the full variable domain is GAGVSQSPSNKVTEKGKDVELRCDPISGHTALYWYRQSLGQGLEFLIYFQGNSAPDKSGLPSDRFSAERTGGSVSTLTIQRTQQEDSAVYLCASSPAGEDTQYFGPGTRLTVL.